This is a list of T cell receptor beta chains from one sample in a study of shared clonotypes between healthy human individuals. Some clones are missing from TCRdb's copy, which holds only in-frame ones; the method was immunoSEQ multiplex PCR. The sample has about half a million clones, approximately 80% seen once. The sequencing input was PBMCs. These receptor sequences come from a woman aged 40 to 50 in good health. Some clones in this sample may be carry-over from other donors' samples. Each CDR3 is given with its conserved first and last residue. Each record gives: CDR3 length, V gene, CDR3 protein.

CDR3 length: 16; V gene: TRBV10-2; CDR3 protein: CASSEPGTSGRETQYF
CDR3 length: 16; V gene: TRBV9; CDR3 protein: CASSREVGPRTDTQYF
CDR3 length: 13; V gene: TRBV19; CDR3 protein: CASSSVAKNIQYF
CDR3 length: 13; V gene: TRBV28; CDR3 protein: CAIATGVNTEAFF
CDR3 length: 16; V gene: TRBV10-2; CDR3 protein: CASRSVAGSSYNEQFF
CDR3 length: 15; V gene: TRBV27; CDR3 protein: CASRVLGGANTEAFF
CDR3 length: 17; V gene: TRBV7-2; CDR3 protein: CASSLVGAGWGMDTIYF
CDR3 length: 16; V gene: TRBV30; CDR3 protein: CAWRRQGGGEWETQYF
CDR3 length: 13; V gene: TRBV10-3; CDR3 protein: CAISESVNYGYTF
CDR3 length: 13; V gene: TRBV7-9; CDR3 protein: CASSLFSGQPQHF
CDR3 length: 15; V gene: TRBV27; CDR3 protein: CASSLYRELGGTQYF
CDR3 length: 16; V gene: TRBV6-1; CDR3 protein: CASSGWGTSDYNEQFF
CDR3 length: 15; V gene: TRBV4-1; CDR3 protein: CASSYGQGAYEVAFF
CDR3 length: 19; V gene: TRBV4-1; CDR3 protein: CASSRGVSQDPNSNQPQHF
CDR3 length: 17; V gene: TRBV19; CDR3 protein: CASSIRTGGSSDTEAFF
CDR3 length: 16; V gene: TRBV11-3; CDR3 protein: CASSLEGLAGDNEQFF
CDR3 length: 14; V gene: TRBV5-6; CDR3 protein: CASSLGLAEELQYF
CDR3 length: 15; V gene: TRBV11-2; CDR3 protein: CASSARLADTDTQYF
CDR3 length: 16; V gene: TRBV5-1; CDR3 protein: CASSFGTSGHQETQYF
CDR3 length: 16; V gene: TRBV5-4; CDR3 protein: CASSPQGSGRSNEQFF
CDR3 length: 17; V gene: TRBV7-9; CDR3 protein: CASSLLAPSQNTGELFF
CDR3 length: 15; V gene: TRBV28; CDR3 protein: CASSSGQAYSYEQYF
CDR3 length: 17; V gene: TRBV10-3; CDR3 protein: CAIPTSGRVTYPDTQYF
CDR3 length: 16; V gene: TRBV7-2; CDR3 protein: CASSLGQAGLVYEQYF
CDR3 length: 18; V gene: TRBV5-3; CDR3 protein: CARRSGTSGRAGIYEQYF
CDR3 length: 14; V gene: TRBV28; CDR3 protein: CASSTSGRLYSADF
CDR3 length: 13; V gene: TRBV7-2; CDR3 protein: CASSSHIYQPQHF